These 15 T cell receptor beta chains came from one sample sequenced in a study of T-cell reconstitution after alpha-beta-depleted transplantation in children. Unique molecular identifiers were incorporated into the prepared TCRbeta library. TCRdb redid the calling of the PCR reads with MiXCR, one entry per CDR3 protein. This table holds hundreds of thousands of distinct CDR3 sequences, about 15% found once. This specimen consisted of PBMCs, mostly from graft donor cells, obtained 360 days after TCRalphabeta/CD19-depleted stem cell transplant. The receptor source for this set is a male patient between 10 and 17 years old who had a stem cell transplant for acute lymphoblastic leukemia, so the T cells may come from the graft donor.

A few counts support this clonotype. V usage is TRBV29-1 and J usage is TRBJ2-5; 12 bases align to TRBD2. The CDR3 sequence is 15 residues long. Trimming took 7 bases from V and 2 from J; bases not matched to a gene: 8. Germline-derived CDR1 and CDR2 are SQVTM and ANQGSEA. CDR3 sequence reads: CSAPTSGGLQETQYF. The DNA for the CDR3 is TGCAGCGCCCCGACTAGCGGGGGACTTCAAGAGACCCAGTACTTC.

The chain employs TRBV15 and TRBJ2-3, with D tentatively TRBD1 (5 bases). Trimming removed 0 bases from V and 1 base from J, with 14 bases in between. Germline CDR1 reads LNHNV; CDR2 reads YYDKDF (reference sequence). The CDR3 extends over 17 amino acids. The CDR3 nucleotides read TGTGCCACCAGCAGAGATTGGGAAGGGGCGGGCACAGATACGCAGTATTTT. This gives the protein CATSRDWEGAGTDTQYF.

This clonotype was seen a handful of times. This chain links TRBV29-1 with TRBJ2-5; D uncertain. The CDR3 is made up of 15 amino acids. Per the germline V gene, CDR1 is SQVTM and CDR2 is ANQGSEA. V was shortened by 4 bases and J by 1 base, with 16 bases between the two germline ends. The CDR3 reads CSVAGRRDSQETQYF. In nucleotides, the CDR3 is TGCAGCGTTGCAGGTAGAAGAGACTCCCAAGAGACCCAGTACTTC. The full variable domain, in which reference TRBV29-1 and TRBJ2-5 provide the parts outside the CDR3, is SAVISQKPSRDICQRGTSLTIQCQVDSQVTMMFWYRQQPGQSLTLIATANQGSEATYESGFVIDKFPISRPNLTFSTLTVSNMSPEDSSIYLCSVAGRRDSQETQYFGPGTRLLVL.

This clonotype has only a few counts. This chain's CDR3 is CASSMTSGRTYTGELFF. CDR3 nucleotide sequence: TGTGCCAGCAGCATGACTAGCGGGAGGACATACACCGGGGAGCTGTTTTTT. The chain carries TRBV9 and TRBJ2-2, with 13 bases identical to TRBD2. The trim removed 4 bases at V and 3 bases at J, leaving 6 bases unmatched. This CDR3 is 17 amino acids long. The germline V gene encodes CDR1 SGDLS and CDR2 YYNGEE.

The chain is built from TRBV7-3 and TRBJ2-7, with D maybe TRBD2 (5 bases). This CDR3 has 13 amino acids. Trimming shortened V by 1 base and J by 6 bases, and 10 bases separated the two germline ends. Germline V gene sequence: CDR1 SGHTA, CDR2 FQGTGA. The CDR3 here is CASSLNGGGEQYF. CDR3 sequence (DNA): TGTGCCAGCAGCTTAAATGGAGGAGGCGAGCAGTACTTC.

V is TRBV2 and J is TRBJ2-3; D gene uncertain. The CDR3 is 12 residues long. CDR1 is SNHLY and CDR2 is FYNNEI in the germline V gene. V was clipped by 7 bases and J by 3 bases, with 8 bases between them. CDR3 region: CASTPTTDTQYF. CDR3 DNA sequence: TGTGCCAGCACCCCGACGACAGATACGCAGTATTTT.

This clonotype was counted ten times or more. J is TRBJ2-6 and V is TRBV20-1; the D is unclear. Trimming took 3 bases from V and 7 from J, leaving 13 bases between them. This CDR3 is built from 14 residues. The germline gives CDR1 DFQATT, CDR2 SNEGSKA (reference sequence). CDR3 sequence (DNA): TGCAGTGCTAGTAACAAGGGTAACGCCAACGTCCTGACTTTC. Encoded protein: CSASNKGNANVLTF.

This clonotype occurred a few times. The chain combines TRBV11-3 with TRBJ2-7; the match to TRBD1 covers 7 bases. CDR1 and CDR2 from the germline V gene are SGHNT and YENEEA. This CDR3 is 14 amino acids long. Trimming removed 4 bases from V and 3 bases from J; junction bases left unmatched: 6. The CDR3 nucleotides read TGTGCCAGCAGCTCAGACAGGGATGGCTACGAGCAGTACTTC. Protein product: CASSSDRDGYEQYF.

The gene calls are TRBV6-5 and TRBJ2-7; unclear D gene. The CDR3 sequence is 13 residues long. Germline loops: CDR1 MNHEY, CDR2 SVGAGI. V dropped 2 bases and J dropped 6 bases, with 11 bases sitting between them. The chain's CDR3 is CASSYKVMAEQYF. In DNA form, the CDR3 reads TGTGCCAGCAGTTACAAGGTGATGGCCGAGCAGTACTTC.

This clonotype has ten or more counts. J is TRBJ2-7 and V is TRBV5-1; tentative D call: TRBD2 (6 bases). Germline V CDR1 and CDR2: SGHRS, YFSETQ. Trimming pared 4 bases from V and 2 bases from J, leaving 22 bases between. The CDR3 contains 17 residues. Here the CDR3 reads CASSLLSGLPSTYEQYF. Here the CDR3 DNA reads TGCGCCAGCAGCCTACTATCGGGACTCCCAAGTACCTACGAGCAGTACTTC.

The chain joins TRBV5-1 to TRBJ2-5; D tentatively reads TRBD1 or TRBD2 (5 bases each). V gave up 6 bases and J gave up 7 bases, with 22 bases separating them. There are 15 residues in the CDR3. The germline CDR1 and CDR2 sequences are SGHRS and YFSETQ. CDR3: CASTRGPLASVTQYF. The CDR3 nucleotides read TGCGCCAGCACCCGGGGCCCCTTGGCCTCCGTGACCCAGTACTTC.

The CDR3 spells CASTGGARTDTQYF. CDR3 DNA: TGTGCCAGCACCGGGGGGGCGCGGACAGATACGCAGTATTTT. The chain couples TRBV6-1 to TRBJ2-3; 8 bases fit TRBD2. Trimming took 7 bases from V and 3 from J; bases not matched to a gene: 6. The germline CDR1 and CDR2 sequences are MNHNS and SASEGT. The CDR3 loop spans 14 amino acids.

This sequence joins TRBV20-1 and TRBJ2-3, with D perhaps matching TRBD2 (6 bases). Trimming removed 3 bases at V and 0 bases at J, with 13 bases between. The CDR3 is made up of 15 amino acids. The germline V gene encodes CDR1 DFQATT and CDR2 SNEGSKA (reference sequence). The CDR3 DNA sequence: TGCAGTGCTAGCCGGTTGAGCGGGAGCACAGATACGCAGTATTTT. It encodes CSASRLSGSTDTQYF.

This clonotype was observed a few times. The rearrangement uses TRBV7-3 and TRBJ2-2; D is ambiguous. Germline V gene lookup returns CDR1 SGHTA and CDR2 FQGTGA. V lost 3 bases and J lost 6, with 11 bases in between. The CDR3 is made up of 14 amino acids. CDR3 nucleotide sequence: TGTGCCAGCAGCTTTGGTCCGGTCGCCGGGGAGCTGTTTTTT. Amino acid sequence: CASSFGPVAGELFF.

This clonotype was recorded many times. The chain links TRBV5-1 to TRBJ2-7, with D tentatively TRBD2 (5 bases). The CDR3 totals 15 residues. CDR1 SGHRS and CDR2 YFSETQ come from the germline V gene. The V gene lost 1 base and the J gene lost 4 bases, with 15 bases spanning the gap. The CDR3 DNA sequence: TGCGCCAGCAGCTTGTCTAGCCGGACGGAGTACGAGCAGTACTTC. Residues: CASSLSSRTEYEQYF.